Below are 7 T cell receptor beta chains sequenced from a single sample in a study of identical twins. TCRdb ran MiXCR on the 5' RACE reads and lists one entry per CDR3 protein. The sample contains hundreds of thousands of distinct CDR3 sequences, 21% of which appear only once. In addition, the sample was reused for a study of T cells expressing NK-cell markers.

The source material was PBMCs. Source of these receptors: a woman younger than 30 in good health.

The CDR3 DNA is TGCGCCAGCAGCCGAGCGACAGGGGAAGAGACCCAGTACTTC. It encodes CASSRATGEETQYF. The V and J genes are TRBV4-3 and TRBJ2-5, with TRBD1 identical over 8 bases. Germline V gene data show CDR1 as LGHNA and CDR2 as YSLEER. The CDR3 has 14 residues. With V trimmed by 4 bases and J by 3 bases, 4 bases remained unmatched.

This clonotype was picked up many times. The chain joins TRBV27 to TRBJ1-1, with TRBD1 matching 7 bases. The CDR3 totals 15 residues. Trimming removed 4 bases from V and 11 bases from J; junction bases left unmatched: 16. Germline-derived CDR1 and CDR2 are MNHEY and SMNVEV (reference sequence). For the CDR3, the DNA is TGTGCCAGCAGTTATTCCCGGGACAGAGGGGTTAAGGCTTTCTTT. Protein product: CASSYSRDRGVKAFF.

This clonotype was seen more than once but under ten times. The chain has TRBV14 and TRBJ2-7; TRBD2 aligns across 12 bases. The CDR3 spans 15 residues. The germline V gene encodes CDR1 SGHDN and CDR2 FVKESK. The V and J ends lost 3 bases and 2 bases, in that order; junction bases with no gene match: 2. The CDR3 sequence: CASSHRLAGAYEQYF. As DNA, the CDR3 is TGTGCCAGCAGCCACCGACTAGCGGGAGCCTACGAGCAGTACTTC.

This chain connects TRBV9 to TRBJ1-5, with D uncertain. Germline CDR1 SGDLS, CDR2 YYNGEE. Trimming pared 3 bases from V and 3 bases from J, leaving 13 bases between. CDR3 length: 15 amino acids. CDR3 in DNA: TGTGCCAGCAGCGAGGGTTGGGCAGACAATCAGCCCCAGCATTTT. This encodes CASSEGWADNQPQHF.

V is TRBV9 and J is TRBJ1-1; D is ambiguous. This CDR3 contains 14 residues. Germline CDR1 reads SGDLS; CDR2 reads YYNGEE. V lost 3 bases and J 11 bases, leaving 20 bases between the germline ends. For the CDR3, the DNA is TGTGCCAGCAGCGCGAATACAAGGGCGGCCGGGGCTTTCTTT. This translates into CASSANTRAAGAFF.

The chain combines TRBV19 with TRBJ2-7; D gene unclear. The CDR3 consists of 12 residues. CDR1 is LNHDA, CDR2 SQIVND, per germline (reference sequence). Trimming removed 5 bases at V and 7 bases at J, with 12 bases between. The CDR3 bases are TGTGCCAGTAGTGATATGACACCAGAGCAGTACTTC. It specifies CASSDMTPEQYF.

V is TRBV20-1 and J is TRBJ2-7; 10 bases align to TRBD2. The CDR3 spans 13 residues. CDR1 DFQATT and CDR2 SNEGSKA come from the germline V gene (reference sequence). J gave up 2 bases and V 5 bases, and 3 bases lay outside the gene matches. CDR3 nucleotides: TGCAGTGCTCCGCTAGCGGGAGCCTACGAGCAGTACTTC. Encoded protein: CSAPLAGAYEQYF.